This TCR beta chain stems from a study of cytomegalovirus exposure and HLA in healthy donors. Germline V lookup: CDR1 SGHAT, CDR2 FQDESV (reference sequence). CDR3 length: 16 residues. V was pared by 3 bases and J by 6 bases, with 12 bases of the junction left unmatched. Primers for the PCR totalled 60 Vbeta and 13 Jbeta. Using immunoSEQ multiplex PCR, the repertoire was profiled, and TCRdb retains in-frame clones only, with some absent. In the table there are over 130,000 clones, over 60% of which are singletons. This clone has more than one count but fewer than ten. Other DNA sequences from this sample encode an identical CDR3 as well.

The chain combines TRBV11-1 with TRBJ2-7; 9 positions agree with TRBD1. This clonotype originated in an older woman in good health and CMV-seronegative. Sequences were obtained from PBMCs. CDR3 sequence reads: CASSFTGTGLLLEQYF. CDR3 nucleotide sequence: TGTGCCAGCAGCTTTACCGGGACAGGGTTGCTTCTCGAGCAGTACTTC.